The clone carrying this T cell receptor beta chain was seen a few times. Its antigen is currently unknown. This specimen belongs to a study of T cell repertoires in cytomegalovirus infection. Trimming stripped 5 bases from V and 3 bases from J, with 7 bases between. This CDR3 spans 13 amino acids. Germline assignment: CDR1 SGHNT and CDR2 YENEEA. A single record per CDR3 protein comes from TCRdb applying MiXCR to the reads. The sample consists of about 830,000 distinct CDR3 sequences, 32% of them appearing once. The sequenced sample was cultured CD8+ T cells from PBMCs, obtained from culture after CMV antigen stimulation. The chain uses TRBV11-3 and TRBJ2-2; D is undetermined. The source of this sequence is a human donor in good health (CMV status not recorded). Some clones in this sample may be carry-over from other donors' samples. CDR3 protein: CASSVSYTGELFF. The CDR3 DNA reads TGTGCCAGCAGCGTTTCGTACACCGGGGAGCTGTTTTTT.